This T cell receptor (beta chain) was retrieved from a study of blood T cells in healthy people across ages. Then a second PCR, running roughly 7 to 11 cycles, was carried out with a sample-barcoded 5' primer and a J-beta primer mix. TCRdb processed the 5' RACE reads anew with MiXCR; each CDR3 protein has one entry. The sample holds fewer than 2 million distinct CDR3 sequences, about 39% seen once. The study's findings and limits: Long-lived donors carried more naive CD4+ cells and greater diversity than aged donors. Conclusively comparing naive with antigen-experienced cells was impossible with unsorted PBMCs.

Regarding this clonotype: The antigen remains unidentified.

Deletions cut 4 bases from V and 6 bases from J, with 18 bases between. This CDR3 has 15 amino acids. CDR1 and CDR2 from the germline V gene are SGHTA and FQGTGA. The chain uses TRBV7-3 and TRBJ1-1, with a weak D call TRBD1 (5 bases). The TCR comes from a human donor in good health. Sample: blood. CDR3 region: CASSSNPDWGSEAFF. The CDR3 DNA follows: TGTGCCAGCAGCTCCAACCCAGACTGGGGGTCTGAAGCTTTCTTT.